This T cell receptor beta chain emerged from a study of Graves' ophthalmopathy and Graves' hyperthyroidism. On this clonotype: The target antigen is unknown.

Certain patients, namely those with other autoimmune diseases, uncontrolled infections, pregnancy or lactation, were excluded. Germline CDR1 reads DFQATT; CDR2 reads SNEGSKA (reference sequence). This CDR3 has 14 amino acids. The V gene lost 5 bases and the J gene lost 4 bases, with 14 bases spanning the gap. The authors amplified TCR beta CDR3 regions from RNA transcripts. Following a first-round RT-PCR that used HTBI primers, a second-round multiplex PCR was carried out. TCRdb analysed the multiplex PCR reads with MiXCR anew, one entry per CDR3 protein. The profile shows around 40,000 distinct CDR3 sequences, roughly half of them singletons. General study points: Thyroid clonotypes that were expanded above 0.001 frequency mostly also appeared in blood.

The sequencing sample was made of peripheral blood. The V and J genes are TRBV20-1 and TRBJ2-2, with D unclear. The clonotype comes from an adult man with Graves' ophthalmopathy. The CDR3: CSAHTLSSTGELFF. The CDR3 DNA follows: TGCAGTGCTCACACCTTGTCTAGCACCGGGGAGCTGTTTTTT.